This T cell receptor (beta chain) is from a study of blood T cell repertoires in COVID-19. In the study's own analysis: Reference gene primer amplification in the assay estimated nucleated cell counts. Assay used: immunoSEQ multiplex PCR; TCRdb lists only in-frame clones, some missing. V, J and clone size are those of that table, while D and trimming were read from the DNA. The sample has over 45,000 clones, less than 75% seen once. This CDR3 has 12 residues. Germline V gene sequence: CDR1 MDHEN, CDR2 SYDVKM. Trimming stripped 7 bases from V and 4 bases from J, with 10 bases between. The sequencing sample was made of peripheral blood. The TCR sequence derives from a woman between 50 and 59 years old with active or convalescent COVID-19. The rearrangement joins TRBV28 to TRBJ1-2, with D possibly being TRBD1 (6 bases). The CDR3 DNA follows: TGTGCCAGCACGGGGGGGCCCTATGGCTACACCTTC. As protein: CASTGGPYGYTF.